The 17 T cell receptor beta chains given below trace back to one sample, sequenced in a study of shared clonotypes between healthy human individuals. Profiled with immunoSEQ multiplex PCR; TCRdb holds only in-frame clones, not every one. Of about 2 million clones in the sample, roughly 94% were seen once. CD8 cells regarded as naive lacked CD45RO, were positively chosen for CCR7, and omitted terminally differentiated effector memory CD45RA+ cells. Specimen: naive CD8+ T cells sorted from blood. The receptors shown here come from a man aged 18 to 30 in good health.

A word on this clone: The junction and the germline gene differ at one end; a read error may be behind it. The gene calls are TRBV7-8 and TRBJ2-7, with D possibly matching TRBD2 (5 bases). CDR1 SGHVS and CDR2 FQNEAQ come from the germline V gene. The CDR3 is made up of 15 amino acids. The CDR3: CASSLAVSVNYEQYF. CDR3 coding DNA: TGTGCCAGCAGCCTAGCAGTGTCAGTCAACTACGAGCAGTACTTC. The variable domain in full, completed from reference TRBV7-8 and TRBJ2-7, reads GAGVSQSPRYKVAKRGQDVALRCDPISGHVSLFWYQQALGQGPEFLTYFQNEAQLDKSGLPSDRFFAERPEGSVSTLKIQRTQQEDSAVYLCASSLAVSVNYEQYFGPGTRLTVT.

The chain links TRBV19 to TRBJ1-2; no reliable D call. Germline V gene data show CDR1 as LNHDA and CDR2 as SQIVND (reference sequence). The CDR3 has 16 residues. The ends were cut back, 1 base at V and 2 bases at J, with 14 bases in the middle. CDR3 sequence: CASSIGWASFNYGYTF. CDR3 nucleotide sequence: TGTGCCAGTAGTATAGGTTGGGCAAGTTTCAACTATGGCTACACCTTC.

The chain couples TRBV29-1 to TRBJ2-3, with 8 bases identical to TRBD1. This CDR3 spans 17 amino acids. Per germline, CDR1 SQVTM and CDR2 ANQGSEA. The V and J ends lost 0 bases and 3 bases, in that order; junction bases with no gene match: 11. The CDR3 region is CSVEDRGRESWTDTQYF. CDR3 DNA: TGCAGCGTTGAAGACAGGGGGCGCGAGAGCTGGACAGATACGCAGTATTTT.

This chain joins TRBV6-5 and TRBJ1-6; 7 nucleotides align to TRBD1. The V and J ends lost 7 bases and 9 bases, in that order; junction bases with no gene match: 6. The CDR3 runs 13 residues. Germline V gene sequence: CDR1 MNHEY, CDR2 SVGAGI. The CDR3 loop is CASTPGGLSPLHF. CDR3 DNA sequence: TGTGCCAGCACCCCAGGGGGGCTTTCACCCCTCCACTTT.

The CDR3 DNA sequence: TGTGCCAGCAGTTTATCAGGGGGCACCACTGAAGCTTTCTTT. This sequence encodes CASSLSGGTTEAFF. The rearrangement links TRBV27 to TRBJ1-1; the match to TRBD1 covers 7 bases. The CDR3 is 14 amino acids. CDR1 MNHEY and CDR2 SMNVEV come from the germline V gene (reference sequence). The ends lost 0 bases at V and 4 bases at J; junction bases unmatched: 2.

In DNA form, the CDR3 reads TGCGCCAGCAGCCCCTCCCCGGGGGGCTATGGCTACACCTTC. This sequence encodes CASSPSPGGYGYTF. The chain employs TRBV4-3 and TRBJ1-2; tentatively, D is TRBD1 (5 bases). In germline, CDR1 is LGHNA, CDR2 YSLEER. This CDR3 has 14 residues. V lost 4 bases, J lost 4 bases, and 13 bases lay in between.

In regard to this clone: Other DNA sequences of this sample code for an identical CDR3. This chain uses TRBV4-1 with TRBJ1-1; no firm D call. Germline loops: CDR1 MGHRA, CDR2 YSYEKL. CDR3 size: 13 residues. V lost 3 bases, J lost 1 base, and 6 bases lay in between. The CDR3 reads CASSQVTNTEAFF. The CDR3 region has the DNA TGCGCCAGCAGCCAGGTTACGAACACTGAAGCTTTCTTT.

The rearrangement joins TRBV30 to TRBJ2-1, with TRBD1 identical over 9 bases. J was trimmed by 7 bases and V by 1 base; bases with no gene match: 8. Germline V gene lookup returns CDR1 GTSNPN and CDR2 SVGIG (reference sequence). The CDR3 is made up of 15 amino acids. The chain's CDR3 is CAWSEGQGIWNEQFF. CDR3 nucleotide sequence: TGTGCCTGGAGTGAGGGACAGGGAATCTGGAATGAGCAGTTCTTC.

This chain links TRBV11-2 with TRBJ2-6; TRBD2 might be the D (7 bases). CDR1 and CDR2 from the germline V gene are SGHAT and FQNNGV. Trimming removed 3 bases at V and 2 bases at J, with 11 bases between. The CDR3 sequence is 16 residues long. CDR3: CASSLDSGAGANVLTF. The CDR3 nucleotides read TGTGCCAGCAGCTTGGACAGCGGGGCTGGGGCCAACGTCCTGACTTTC.

The CDR3 DNA follows: TGTGCCAGCAGCATCCCACAGGGGTTAGATGGCTACACCTTC. Amino acids: CASSIPQGLDGYTF. This chain uses TRBV5-4 with TRBJ1-2; 7 nucleotides agree with TRBD1. Per the germline V gene, CDR1 is SGHNT and CDR2 is YYREEE (reference sequence). J was trimmed by 6 bases and V by 4 bases; bases with no gene match: 9. This CDR3 has 14 amino acids.

This chain links TRBV28 with TRBJ2-7; 7 bases agree with TRBD1. With 4 bases clipped from V and 2 bases from J, the junction kept 11 bases outside the gene matches. The germline V gene encodes CDR1 MDHEN and CDR2 SYDVKM. The CDR3 length is 16 residues. DNA for the CDR3: TGTGCCAGCAGTTCCCGGCCGACAGGGCCCGCCTACGAGCAGTACTTC. Encoded protein: CASSSRPTGPAYEQYF. Based on the CDR3 plus reference TRBV28 and TRBJ2-7, the full variable domain is DVKVTQSSRYLVKRTGEKVFLECVQDMDHENMFWYRQDPGLGLRLIYFSYDVKMKEKGDIPEGYSVSREKKERFSLILESASTNQTSMYLCASSSRPTGPAYEQYFGPGTRLTVT.

The chain joins TRBV7-2 to TRBJ2-3; D not certain. The germline V gene has CDR1 SGHTA and CDR2 FQGNSA. The CDR3 is 14 residues long. V was cut by 10 bases and J by 0 bases, with 14 bases left in between. As DNA, the CDR3 is TGTGCCAACTTTGAACTAACTAGCACAGATACGCAGTATTTT. Encoded protein: CANFELTSTDTQYF.

The chain joins TRBV4-1 to TRBJ1-6; D may be TRBD1 (5 bases). The CDR3 extends over 16 amino acids. Germline lookup yields CDR1 MGHRA and CDR2 YSYEKL. Trimming cost V 1 base and J 3 bases, with 10 bases left between them. DNA for the CDR3: TGCGCCAGCAGCCAAGTTGGGGGAGTCTATAATTCACCCCTCCACTTT. It codes for CASSQVGGVYNSPLHF.

The V call is TRBV12-5, the J call TRBJ2-7; 8 bases agree with TRBD2. CDR1 and CDR2 (germline): LGHNT, FRNRAP. The V and J ends lost 6 bases and 4 bases, in that order; junction bases with no gene match: 8. This CDR3 has 14 amino acids. The CDR3 nucleotides are TGTGCTAGTGGCAATAGCGGGATGTCTTACGAGCAGTACTTC. Encoded protein: CASGNSGMSYEQYF.

The chain combines TRBV10-2 with TRBJ2-5; 10 bases map to TRBD2. The germline gives CDR1 WSHSY, CDR2 SAAADI. The V segment lost 2 bases and the J segment 5 bases; nucleotides outside the gene matches: 8. CDR3 size: 16 residues. CDR3 DNA sequence: TGCGCCAGCAGTGAGGAGCGGGGGGGCCTAGGGGAGACCCAGTACTTC. Its protein product is CASSEERGGLGETQYF.

Points on this clone: Other DNA sequences from this sample encode an identical CDR3 as well. J is TRBJ1-3 and V is TRBV9; D might be TRBD1 (6 bases). Germline loops: CDR1 SGDLS, CDR2 YYNGEE. V was shortened by 0 bases and J by 2 bases, with 9 bases between the two germline ends. The length of the CDR3 is 15 residues. The DNA of the CDR3 is TGTGCCAGCAGCGTAGAGACAGGAACTGGAAACACCATATATTTT. The encoded protein is CASSVETGTGNTIYF.

The J gene is TRBJ2-7, the V gene TRBV18; D ambiguous. The V gene's germline CDR1 is KGHSH and CDR2 LQKENI. CDR3 length: 13 amino acids. V dropped 2 bases and J dropped 3 bases, with 8 bases sitting between them. DNA of the CDR3: TGTGCCAGCTCACCAGGGCCCCTCTACGAGCAGTACTTC. Translating it yields CASSPGPLYEQYF.